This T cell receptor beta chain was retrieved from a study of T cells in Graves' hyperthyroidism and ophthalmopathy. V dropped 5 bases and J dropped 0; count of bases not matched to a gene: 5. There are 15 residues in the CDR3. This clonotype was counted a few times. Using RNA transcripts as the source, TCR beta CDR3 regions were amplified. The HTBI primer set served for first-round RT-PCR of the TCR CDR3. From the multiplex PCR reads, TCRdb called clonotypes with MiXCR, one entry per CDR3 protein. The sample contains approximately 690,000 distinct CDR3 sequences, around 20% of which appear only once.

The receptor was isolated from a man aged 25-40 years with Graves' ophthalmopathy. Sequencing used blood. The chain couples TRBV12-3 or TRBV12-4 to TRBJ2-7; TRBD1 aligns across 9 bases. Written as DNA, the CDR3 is TGTGCCAGCAGTGCACAGGGGGCGATCTCCTACGAGCAGTACTTC. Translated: CASSAQGAISYEQYF.